This TCR beta chain was observed in a study of T cell clonotyping in hematopoietic cell transplantation. Turning to the study itself: Recipients' pretransplant samples followed cytoreduction. The study's findings and limits: Cells were unsorted, so CD4 and CD8 contributions were not separated. At the given depth, recipient repertoires were over 95% de novo clonotypes.

The time point: recipient sample about 28 days before transplant, after cytoreduction. Recipients were bled about 28 days pretransplant and at posttransplant days 30, 100, 180. Concerning this clone: Antigen unknown.

Profiling relied on immunoSEQ multiplex PCR, and the TCRdb table lists in-frame clones only, not all of them. The sample holds roughly 46,000 clones, approximately 80% seen once. The clonotype originates from a man aged 60 to 69 with myelodysplastic syndrome. Some clones in this sample may be carry-over from other donors' samples. The sample was peripheral blood mononuclear cells, taken before stem cell transplant.

CDR3 amino acids: CASMDRAWGYTF. Written as DNA, the CDR3 is TGTGCCAGTATGGACAGGGCGTGGGGCTACACCTTC. The chain joins TRBV19 to TRBJ1-2; 8 bases fit TRBD1. Germline CDR1 and CDR2: LNHDA and SQIVND (reference sequence). There are 12 residues in the CDR3. V gave up 7 bases and J gave up 8 bases; unmatched junction bases: 6.